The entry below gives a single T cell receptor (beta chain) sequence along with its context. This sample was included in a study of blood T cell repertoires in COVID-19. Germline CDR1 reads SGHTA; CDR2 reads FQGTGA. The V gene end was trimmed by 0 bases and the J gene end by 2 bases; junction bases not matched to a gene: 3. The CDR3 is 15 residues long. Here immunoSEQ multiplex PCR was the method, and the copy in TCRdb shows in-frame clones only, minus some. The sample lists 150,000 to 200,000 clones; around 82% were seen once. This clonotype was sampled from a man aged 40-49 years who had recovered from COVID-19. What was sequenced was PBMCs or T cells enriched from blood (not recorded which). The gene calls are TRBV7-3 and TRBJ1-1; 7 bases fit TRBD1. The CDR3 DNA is TGTGCCAGCAGCTTAACAGGGGGCAGTAACACTGAAGCTTTCTTT. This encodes CASSLTGGSNTEAFF.